This T cell receptor (beta chain) came from a study of OX40 agonist ivuxolimab in advanced cancers. V was cut by 2 bases and J by 4 bases, with 5 bases left in between. Germline CDR1 and CDR2: SGHTA and FQGNSA. The CDR3 extends over 12 amino acids. TCRdb keeps only in-frame clones here, not all; method: immunoSEQ multiplex PCR. The sample consists of around 100,000 clones, around 93% of them appearing once. As regards this clone: Its antigen is still unknown.

Study-wide points: Near-lowest levels of clonal expansion characterized partial responders at 0.1-3.0 mg/kg.

The rearrangement joins TRBV7-2 to TRBJ1-2; no firm D call. The sequencing used CD4+ or CD8+ T cells sorted from blood, collected in a trial of the OX40 agonist ivuxolimab. This TCR came from an adult with an advanced solid tumor such as melanoma, head and neck, liver or kidney cancer. The DNA for the CDR3 is TGTGCCAGCAGCTTAACGGGCTATGGCTACACCTTC. Encoded protein: CASSLTGYGYTF.